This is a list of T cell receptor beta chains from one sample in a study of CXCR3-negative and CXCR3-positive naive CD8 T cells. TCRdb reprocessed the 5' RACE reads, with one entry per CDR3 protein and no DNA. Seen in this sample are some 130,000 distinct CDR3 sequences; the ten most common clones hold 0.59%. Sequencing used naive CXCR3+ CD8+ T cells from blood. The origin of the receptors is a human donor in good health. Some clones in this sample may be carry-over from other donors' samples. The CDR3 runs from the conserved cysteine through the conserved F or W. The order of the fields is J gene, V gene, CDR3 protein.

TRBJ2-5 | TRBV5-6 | CASRLTGMADQETQYF
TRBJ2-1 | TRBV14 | CASSQEGCNEQFF
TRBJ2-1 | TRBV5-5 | CASSPFGDPYNEQFF
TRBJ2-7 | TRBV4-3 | CASSQDVTSSYEQYF
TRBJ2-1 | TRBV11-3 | CASSVAGTSGSSYNEQFF
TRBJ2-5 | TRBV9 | CASSPLAETQYF
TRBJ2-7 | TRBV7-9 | CASSYGVYEQYF
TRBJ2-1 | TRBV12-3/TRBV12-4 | CASSLQGVHNEQFF
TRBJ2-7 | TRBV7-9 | CASSLIPNKHAYEQYF
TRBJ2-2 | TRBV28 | CASSLWTSHTGELFF
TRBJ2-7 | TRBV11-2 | CASSSLTLSYEQYF
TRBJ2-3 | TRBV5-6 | CASSLVGPLGSQYF
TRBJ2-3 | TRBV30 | CAWGRGVTDTQYF
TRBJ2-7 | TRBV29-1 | CSVGAATYEQYF
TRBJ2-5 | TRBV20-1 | CSAVSASGGPGETQYF
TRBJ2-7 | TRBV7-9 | CASSKWASGILGEQYF
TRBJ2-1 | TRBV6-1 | CASSEEWTPNEQFF
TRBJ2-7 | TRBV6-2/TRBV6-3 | CASSYSTSQGAEYYEQYF
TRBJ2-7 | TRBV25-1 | CASSDPGLSYEQYF
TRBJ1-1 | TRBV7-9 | CASSLSITEAFF
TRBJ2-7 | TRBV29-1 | CSVETGSSYEQYF
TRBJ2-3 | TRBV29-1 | CSVEGQVSDTQYF
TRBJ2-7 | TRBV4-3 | CASSQESTTYEQYF
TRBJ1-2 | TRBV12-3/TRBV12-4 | CASSQPGTPYGYTF
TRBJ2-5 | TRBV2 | CASHGTLAEIQETQYF